This T cell receptor beta chain was identified in a study of cytomegalovirus exposure and HLA in healthy donors. The PCR ran on 60 Vbeta and 13 Jbeta primers. Generated by immunoSEQ multiplex PCR, the TCRdb table keeps only in-frame clones and is missing some. The sample includes roughly 100,000 clones, roughly 85% of them seen just once. This CDR3 contains 14 residues. Germline V gene sequence: CDR1 MNHEY, CDR2 SVGAGI. V was clipped by 6 bases and J by 7 bases, with 18 bases between them. The sample was PBMCs. This rearrangement joins TRBV6-5 to TRBJ1-2; D possibly corresponds to TRBD1 (5 bases). This clonotype originated in a man aged 35 to 55 in good health and CMV-seronegative. CDR3 region: CASRSGTDFRGYTF. CDR3 nucleotides: TGTGCCAGCAGATCAGGGACTGATTTCCGTGGCTACACCTTC.